This section outlines one TCR beta chain sequence together with its context. This table comes from immunoSEQ multiplex PCR, and its TCRdb copy is limited to in-frame clones, with some not included. The data show over 150,000 clones, with approximately 88% seen just once and 6% to 7% held by the top ten. This sample is part of a study of blood T cell repertoires in COVID-19. Germline V lookup: CDR1 ENHRY, CDR2 SYGVKD. Between the trimmed V and J ends, which lost 4 bases and 1 base, there was a span of 14 bases. This CDR3 region has 16 residues. The rearrangement links TRBV10-3 to TRBJ1-5; D unclear. The clonotype comes from a woman in her forties with COVID-19, enrolled during active disease. Input material: peripheral blood. The CDR3 loop reads CAISGSRGGSNQPQHF. Here the CDR3 DNA reads TGTGCCATCAGTGGCTCTAGAGGCGGGAGCAATCAGCCCCAGCATTTT.